A selection of T cell receptor beta chains follows, all from one sample in a study of PD-L1 blockade in urothelial cancer. Measured with immunoSEQ multiplex PCR; TCRdb has only the in-frame clones, and not every one. This sample has some 97,000 clones, with roughly nine tenths found just once. Source: PBMCs, taken around atezolizumab (anti-PD-L1) treatment. The receptors were gathered from an elderly woman with urothelial cancer. The CDR3 runs from the conserved cysteine through the conserved F or W. The D gene is left open where the match is weak. Size values are once, few and many counts, or a class for expanded clones, and some rows have none.

V	J	D	size	DNA	CDR3
TRBV11-2	TRBJ2-1	TRBD2	once	TGTGCCAGCAGCTCATCAAGACTAGCGGGGGGTGAGCAGTTCTTC	CASSSSRLAGGEQFF
TRBV5-1	TRBJ1-1	TRBD1	-	TGCGCCAGCAGCTCTAGACAGGGGAACACTGAAGCTTTCTTT	CASSSRQGNTEAFF
TRBV15	TRBJ2-7	-	once	TGTGCCACCAGCAGAGGACGGGAAGCCTCCTACGAGCAGTACTTC	CATSRGREASYEQYF
TRBV7-8	TRBJ2-3	-	-	TGTGCCAGCAGCTTAGCCCCAGGCGGGGTCTCAGATACGCAGTATTTT	CASSLAPGGVSDTQYF
TRBV9	TRBJ2-2	TRBD2	-	TGTGCCAGCAGCCCTATTAGCGGGACCGGGGAGCTGTTTTTT	CASSPISGTGELFF
TRBV7-3	TRBJ2-1	-	-	TGTGCCAGCAGCTTAACCGGGACAAACTCCTACAATGAGCAGTTCTTC	CASSLTGTNSYNEQFF
TRBV5-1	TRBJ2-3	-	-	TGCGCCAGCAGCTTCGGCGGGGAGGATACGCAGTATTTT	CASSFGGEDTQYF
TRBV2	TRBJ2-2	TRBD2	-	TGTGCCAGCAAAACTAGCGGGGCGAACACCGGGGAGCTGTTTTTT	CASKTSGANTGELFF
TRBV9	TRBJ2-3	TRBD2	once	TGTGCCAGCAGCGTCCTGACTAGCGGGAGGGTGGATACGCAGTATTTT	CASSVLTSGRVDTQYF
TRBV5-5	TRBJ2-2	-	-	TGTGCCAGCAGCTTGGGGGAGGTGAACACCGGGGAGCTGTTTTTT	CASSLGEVNTGELFF
TRBV30	TRBJ2-1	-	-	TGTGCCTGGAGTGTAGGGCTAGCAGTTAACAATGAGCAGTTCTTC	CAWSVGLAVNNEQFF
TRBV28	TRBJ2-7	-	-	TGTGCCAGCAGTTCTCACGAGCAGTACTTC	CASSSHEQYF
TRBV7-2	TRBJ2-3	-	once	TGTGCCAGCAGCCCGACCCCGACAGTCAACACAGATACGCAGTATTTT	CASSPTPTVNTDTQYF
TRBV30	TRBJ2-1	TRBD2	few	TGTGCCTGGATACCCCGGGGTAGCGGGGTTTTCTCTGAGCAGTTCTTC	CAWIPRGSGVFSEQFF
TRBV14	TRBJ1-1	TRBD1	-	TGTGCCAGCAGCCTTCAGGGGGGCACTGAAGCTTTCTTT	CASSLQGGTEAFF
TRBV6-1	TRBJ2-7	-	-	TGTGCCAGCAGTATGGCTAGCGCGGCCTACGAGCAGTACTTC	CASSMASAAYEQYF
TRBV28	TRBJ1-1	-	-	TGTGCCAGCAGTTGGGGCAGGGGCACTGAAGCTTTCTTT	CASSWGRGTEAFF
TRBV28	TRBJ2-7	TRBD1	-	TGTGCCAGCAGTACACGCTATGGGACAGCCTACGAGCAGTACTTC	CASSTRYGTAYEQYF
TRBV19	TRBJ1-2	-	once	TGTGCCAGTAGTATGGGCTCCTCGGTCGGCTACACCTTC	CASSMGSSVGYTF
TRBV18	TRBJ1-1	-	-	TGTGCCAGCTCCGGGGCGGGGGGAGCTTTCTTT	CASSGAGGAFF
TRBV7-8	TRBJ2-1	-	-	TGTGCCAGCACCCCCGGTGAGCAGTTCTTC	CASTPGEQFF
TRBV6-1	TRBJ2-1	-	-	TGTGCCACCGGGGTGTCCCTACCCCTCAATGAGCAGTTCTTC	CATGVSLPLNEQFF
TRBV5-1	TRBJ2-3	-	-	TGCGCCAGCAGCTTGGGCTCAGGCACAGATACGCAGTATTTT	CASSLGSGTDTQYF
TRBV27	TRBJ2-1	TRBD1	-	TGTGCCAGCAGCCACACGGGACAGACCTACAATGAGCAGTTCTTC	CASSHTGQTYNEQFF
TRBV10-1	TRBJ2-3	-	-	TGCGCCAGCAGTGATTCCATCAGAGGGACAGATACGCAGTATTTT	CASSDSIRGTDTQYF
TRBV5-1	TRBJ1-2	-	-	TGCGCCAGCAGCTTCAGGACAGAGTCTAACTATGGCTACACCTTC	CASSFRTESNYGYTF
TRBV19	TRBJ2-1	-	-	TGTGCCAGTAGTATTTGGCGGGACTACAATGAGCAGTTCTTC	CASSIWRDYNEQFF